This T cell receptor beta chain was obtained from a study of T cell changes during pregnancy in multiple sclerosis. There are 16 residues in the CDR3. The germline V and J ends were trimmed by 3 bases and 0 bases, with 12 bases remaining between them. Per the germline V gene, CDR1 is SNHLY and CDR2 is FYNNEI. Profiling relied on immunoSEQ multiplex PCR, and the TCRdb table lists in-frame clones only, not all of them. The sample includes roughly 52,000 clones, 94% of them seen just once. This material consisted of CD8+ T cells from peripheral blood mononuclear cells, taken in the third trimester of pregnancy. The J gene is TRBJ1-3, the V gene TRBV2; a possible D gene is TRBD1 (6 bases). This TCR came from a female donor with multiple sclerosis, enrolled in a pregnancy study. The CDR3 sequence is CASSDGGHYSGNTIYF. CDR3 DNA: TGTGCCAGCAGTGATGGGGGCCACTACTCTGGAAACACCATATATTTT.